The 28 T cell receptor beta chains in this list originate from one sample, sequenced in a study of T-cell memory formation after mild COVID-19. MiXCR was run by TCRdb on the 5' RACE reads, yielding one entry per CDR3 protein. This table has fewer than 200,000 distinct CDR3 sequences, over 20% appearing once. The sample consisted of PBMCs or a T cell subset sorted from them (not recorded which). Every receptor here comes from an adult woman who had mild COVID-19 (a few samples of this study predate the infection). Cell type and time point are not known.

This chain uses TRBV12-3 or TRBV12-4 with TRBJ2-3, with D possibly being TRBD1 (6 bases). V lost 6 bases and J lost 1, with 20 bases in between. The CDR3 runs 17 residues. The CDR3 DNA reads TGTGCCAGCAGCCACGGACCCTTGGGGGCAGGCACAGATACGCAGTATTTT. It codes for CASSHGPLGAGTDTQYF.

This clonotype was observed a few times. This chain links TRBV24-1 with TRBJ2-1, with 13 bases matching TRBD2. Germline V gene lookup returns CDR1 KGHDR and CDR2 SFDVKD. Trimming removed 3 bases from V and 1 base from J; junction bases left unmatched: 8. There are 19 residues in the CDR3. The CDR3 here is CATSDGGTSGILSYNEQFF. Here the CDR3 DNA reads TGTGCCACCAGTGATGGGGGGACTAGCGGGATCCTTTCCTACAATGAGCAGTTCTTC.

The chain couples TRBV7-9 to TRBJ2-7; weak D call: TRBD1 (6 bases). Per the germline V gene, CDR1 is SEHNR and CDR2 is FQNEAQ (reference sequence). The V end lost 4 bases, the J end lost 4 bases, and 11 bases lay between the germline ends. The CDR3 extends over 13 amino acids. CDR3 in amino acids: CASSSQQGYEQYF. CDR3 sequence (DNA): TGTGCCAGCAGCTCCCAACAGGGATACGAGCAGTACTTC.

This rearrangement joins TRBV27 to TRBJ1-1; D unclear. The germline V gene encodes CDR1 MNHEY and CDR2 SMNVEV (reference sequence). The CDR3 has 13 amino acids. Trimming left V 4 bases short and J 0 bases short, with 6 bases between. CDR3 loop: CASSYGLNTEAFF. CDR3 in DNA: TGTGCCAGCAGTTACGGGTTGAACACTGAAGCTTTCTTT.

The chain is built from TRBV20-1 and TRBJ2-1; weak D call: TRBD1 (6 bases). The length of the CDR3 is 12 residues. Trimming pared 5 bases from V and 4 bases from J, leaving 9 bases between. CDR1 and CDR2 (germline): DFQATT, SNEGSKA (reference sequence). The CDR3 DNA reads TGCAGTGCTCTAGACAGGTACAATGAGCAGTTCTTC. Encoded protein: CSALDRYNEQFF.

The V call is TRBV4-3, the J call TRBJ2-3; D is ambiguous. Germline V gene lookup returns CDR1 LGHNA and CDR2 YSLEER. Trimming removed 1 base from V and 1 base from J, with 9 bases in between. The CDR3 is made up of 15 amino acids. CDR3 sequence (DNA): TGCGCCAGCAGCCAAGTCTTGGACGGCACAGATACGCAGTATTTT. The encoded protein is CASSQVLDGTDTQYF.

The chain has TRBV6-5 and TRBJ2-7, with D uncertain. V was shortened by 3 bases and J by 1 base, with 7 bases between the two germline ends. Germline-derived CDR1 and CDR2 are MNHEY and SVGAGI. This CDR3 spans 13 amino acids. The CDR3 DNA follows: TGTGCCAGCAGTTATATCGGGTCCTACGAGCAGTACTTC. This translates into CASSYIGSYEQYF.

The V call is TRBV5-4, the J call TRBJ1-1; D not certain. Trimming removed 3 bases from V and 1 base from J, with 10 bases in between. From germline, CDR1 is SGHNT and CDR2 YYREEE (reference sequence). CDR3 size: 14 residues. The CDR3 reads CASSSVNENTEAFF. The CDR3 nucleotides are TGTGCCAGCAGCTCCGTAAATGAGAACACTGAAGCTTTCTTT.

V is TRBV9 and J is TRBJ2-2; 8 bases are shared with TRBD2. V gave up 0 bases and J gave up 2 bases; unmatched junction bases: 3. This CDR3 region has 16 residues. Germline CDR1 and CDR2: SGDLS and YYNGEE. The CDR3, as DNA: TGTGCCAGCAGCGTAGGCGGGGGGCCTAACACCGGGGAGCTGTTTTTT. Its protein product is CASSVGGGPNTGELFF.

This clonotype showed up just a few times. The rearrangement uses TRBV7-9 and TRBJ2-1; 7 bases are shared with TRBD2. Per germline, CDR1 SEHNR and CDR2 FQNEAQ (reference sequence). V trimming: 3 bases; J trimming: 4 bases; junction bases outside the gene matches: 9. This CDR3 is built from 16 residues. CDR3 loop: CASSFLRSGDYNEQFF. CDR3 bases: TGTGCCAGCAGCTTTTTAAGGAGCGGGGATTACAATGAGCAGTTCTTC.

Written as DNA, the CDR3 is TGTGCCAGCAGCGTCCGGGGACTAGCGGAAGCAGGCCCCTACGAGCAGTACTTC. It translates to CASSVRGLAEAGPYEQYF. The V and J genes are TRBV6-5 and TRBJ2-7; 11 bases map to TRBD2. Looked up from germline, CDR1 is MNHEY and CDR2 is SVGAGI. J lost 2 bases, V lost 6 bases, and 15 bases had no gene match. CDR3 size: 18 residues.

V usage is TRBV7-9 and J usage is TRBJ1-2; TRBD1 matches 7 bases. V trimming: 5 bases; J trimming: 3 bases; junction bases outside the gene matches: 9. This CDR3 has 15 residues. The germline V gene encodes CDR1 SEHNR and CDR2 FQNEAQ (reference sequence). The CDR3 loop reads CASSPRDSGYYGYTF. CDR3 DNA: TGTGCCAGCAGCCCCCGGGACAGCGGATACTATGGCTACACCTTC.

The V gene is TRBV6-5, the J gene TRBJ2-5, with 7 bases lining up with TRBD2. Losses at the gene ends were 1 base for V and 4 bases for J; bases not matched to a gene: 9. Germline CDR1 reads MNHEY; CDR2 reads SVGAGI. The CDR3 has 16 amino acids. Written as DNA, the CDR3 is TGTGCCAGCAGTTACTGGGCGGGAGACTTGGGAGAGACCCAGTACTTC. This sequence encodes CASSYWAGDLGETQYF.

This clonotype was counted a few times. The chain uses TRBV20-1 and TRBJ2-3; D is undetermined. Trimming took 0 bases from V and 5 from J, leaving 12 bases between them. CDR1 DFQATT and CDR2 SNEGSKA come from the germline V gene (reference sequence). The CDR3 spans 14 residues. The DNA of the CDR3 is TGCAGTGCTAGAGAATCATTCGTAATAGATACGCAGTATTTT. Protein: CSARESFVIDTQYF.

As regards this clonotype: An end of the junction does not agree with germline; a read error may underlie this. The chain combines TRBV24-1 with TRBJ2-7, with D tentatively TRBD1 or TRBD2 (5 bases each). The CDR3 has 12 residues. The germline gives CDR1 KGHDR, CDR2 SFDVKD. CDR3 coding DNA: TGTGCCACCAGTGATGGGGACGGCGAGAAGTACTTC. Protein sequence: CATSDGDGEKYF.

V is TRBV27 and J is TRBJ1-5, with D possibly TRBD1 on 5 matching bases. Germline lookup yields CDR1 MNHEY and CDR2 SMNVEV (reference sequence). Trimming shortened V by 2 bases and J by 6 bases, and 11 bases separated the two germline ends. This CDR3 is 14 amino acids long. CDR3 region: CASSLQGVGQPQHF. The CDR3 region has the DNA TGTGCCAGCAGTTTACAAGGGGTGGGTCAGCCCCAGCATTTT.

There are a few counts of this clonotype. This sequence joins TRBV6-5 and TRBJ1-1; tentatively, D is TRBD1 (5 bases). CDR1 and CDR2 from the germline V gene are MNHEY and SVGAGI. V was pared by 6 bases and J by 5 bases, with 7 bases between. The CDR3 spans 11 residues. The CDR3 loop is CASREGTEAFF. The DNA of the CDR3 is TGTGCCAGCAGGGAGGGGACTGAAGCTTTCTTT.

The sample holds a few counts of this clonotype. The V call is TRBV2, the J call TRBJ2-7; unclear D gene. The CDR3 sequence is 13 residues long. The germline V and J ends were trimmed by 1 base and 3 bases, with 7 bases remaining between them. Germline CDR1 reads SNHLY; CDR2 reads FYNNEI. The CDR3 sequence is CASSEGQNYEQYF. The CDR3 DNA reads as TGTGCCAGCAGTGAAGGTCAGAACTACGAGCAGTACTTC.

This chain links TRBV20-1 with TRBJ1-1; no definite D call. The V gene's germline CDR1 is DFQATT and CDR2 SNEGSKA (reference sequence). V was clipped by 4 bases and J by 8 bases, with 11 bases between them. This CDR3 has 11 residues. CDR3 in DNA: TGCAGTGCTATCCCGAGCCTGGAAGCTTTCTTT. Translating gives CSAIPSLEAFF.

The chain recombines TRBV7-2 with TRBJ2-7; 11 bases fit TRBD2. V gave up 4 bases and J gave up 3 bases; unmatched junction bases: 11. There are 17 residues in the CDR3. CDR1 is SGHTA, CDR2 FQGNSA, per germline. The CDR3 DNA reads as TGTGCCAGCAGCTGGGACCTTAGCGGGAGGGCCTTCTACGAGCAGTACTTC. This sequence encodes CASSWDLSGRAFYEQYF.

By proportion, this clonotype is medium-sized (0.01 to 0.1%). This chain joins TRBV20-1 and TRBJ2-7; no firm D call. V lost 0 bases, J lost 1 base, and 16 bases lay in between. Germline V gene sequence: CDR1 DFQATT, CDR2 SNEGSKA (reference sequence). This CDR3 has 16 amino acids. As DNA, the CDR3 is TGCAGTGCTAGAGACCCGGCCGGTGGCGGTTCCTACGAGCAGTACTTC. This sequence encodes CSARDPAGGGSYEQYF.

This clonotype was detected only a few times. The chain employs TRBV7-9 and TRBJ2-7, with 11 nucleotides matching TRBD1. The junction had 5 bases not matched to a gene; V was cut back by 4 bases and J by 0 bases. This CDR3 comprises 16 residues. Germline CDR1 SEHNR, CDR2 FQNEAQ (reference sequence). CDR3 loop: CASSSTGQGVSYEQYF. The DNA for the CDR3 is TGTGCCAGCAGCTCAACGGGACAGGGGGTCTCCTACGAGCAGTACTTC.

This clonotype is a singleton in its sample. The rearrangement uses TRBV20-1 and TRBJ2-5, with TRBD2 identical over 7 bases. Per the germline V gene, CDR1 is DFQATT and CDR2 is SNEGSKA (reference sequence). There are 15 residues in the CDR3. The junction had 6 bases not matched to a gene; V was cut back by 0 bases and J by 2 bases. CDR3 sequence reads: CSAREVAGPQETQYF. CDR3 sequence (DNA): TGCAGTGCTAGAGAAGTAGCGGGCCCACAAGAGACCCAGTACTTC.

The chain carries TRBV6-5 and TRBJ2-1; TRBD2 aligns across 10 bases. Germline values: CDR1 MNHEY, CDR2 SVGAGI. This CDR3 is built from 17 residues. With 0 bases clipped from V and 7 bases from J, the junction kept 9 bases outside the gene matches. CDR3 DNA sequence: TGTGCCAGCAGTTACTCGATTGGCCTAGCGGGGGTGAATGAGCAGTTCTTC. Protein sequence: CASSYSIGLAGVNEQFF.

This clonotype was seen a handful of times. The chain employs TRBV14 and TRBJ1-2; D remains ambiguous. From germline, CDR1 is SGHDN and CDR2 FVKESK. Trimming stripped 0 bases from V and 8 bases from J, with 22 bases between. There are 17 residues in the CDR3. Written as DNA, the CDR3 is TGTGCCAGCAGCCAAGAGAATCTCTATGGGTATTCAGAAGGCTACACCTTC. Amino acid sequence: CASSQENLYGYSEGYTF.

In this sample, this clonotype turned up a few times. CDR3 protein: CASSVAGTSTYEQYF. The CDR3 DNA sequence: TGTGCCAGCAGTGTAGCAGGGACAAGTACCTACGAGCAGTACTTC. The V and J genes are TRBV6-5 and TRBJ2-7; possibly TRBD1 for D (6 bases). CDR1 MNHEY and CDR2 SVGAGI come from the germline V gene. The ends were cut back, 5 bases at V and 2 bases at J, with 16 bases in the middle. This CDR3 is 15 amino acids long.

This clonotype was picked up many times. The V and J genes are TRBV7-9 and TRBJ1-2; tentatively, D is TRBD1 (6 bases). The CDR3 totals 17 residues. Germline V lookup: CDR1 SEHNR, CDR2 FQNEAQ (reference sequence). Trimming removed 7 bases from V and 8 bases from J, with 29 bases in between. The CDR3 DNA follows: TGTGCCAGCATTCCCCTCCCGGTGGAACCGGGACAAAGAGGCTACACCTTC. Its protein product is CASIPLPVEPGQRGYTF.

This clonotype was observed a handful of times. The gene calls are TRBV4-3 and TRBJ2-7; a possible D gene is TRBD2 (6 bases). The CDR3 contains 16 residues. Trimming removed 1 base at V and 2 bases at J, with 15 bases between. Germline loops: CDR1 LGHNA, CDR2 YSLEER. CDR3 region: CASSQGWGEPAYEQYF. CDR3 coding DNA: TGCGCCAGCAGCCAAGGATGGGGGGAGCCCGCCTACGAGCAGTACTTC.